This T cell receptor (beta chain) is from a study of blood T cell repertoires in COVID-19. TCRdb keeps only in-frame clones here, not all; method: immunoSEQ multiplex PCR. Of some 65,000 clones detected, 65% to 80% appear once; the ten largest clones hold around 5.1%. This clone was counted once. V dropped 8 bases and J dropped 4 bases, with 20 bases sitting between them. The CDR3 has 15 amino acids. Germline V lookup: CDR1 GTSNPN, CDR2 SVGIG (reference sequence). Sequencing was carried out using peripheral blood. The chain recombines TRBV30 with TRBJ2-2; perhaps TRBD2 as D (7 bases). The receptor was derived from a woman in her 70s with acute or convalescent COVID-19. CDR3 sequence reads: CATPFWGGGTGELFF. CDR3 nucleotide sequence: TGTGCCACCCCCTTTTGGGGGGGCGGCACCGGGGAGCTGTTTTTT. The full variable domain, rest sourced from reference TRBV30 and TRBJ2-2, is SQTIHQWPATLVQPVGSPLSLECTVEGTSNPNLYWYRQAAGRGLQLLFYSVGIGQISSEVPQNLSASRPQDRQFILSSKKLLLSDSGFYLCATPFWGGGTGELFFGEGSRLTVL.